This T cell receptor (beta chain) was sequenced for a study of blood T cell repertoires in COVID-19. Overall study: The samples span acute and convalescent COVID-19 from the United States, Italy and Spain. From T cells, B-cell-depleted T cells, or PBMCs came the material, which was cDNA or gDNA.

The CDR3 length is 17 residues. Looked up from germline, CDR1 is LGHNA and CDR2 is YSLEER. V lost 1 base to trimming and J lost 6 bases, with 21 bases between them. Authors' processing steps: The assay estimated nucleated cells by amplifying reference gene primers. Method: immunoSEQ multiplex PCR; TCRdb's copy keeps in-frame clones and lacks some. The V and J calls and clone size are taken from that table; D and trimming were inferred from the DNA. The sample lists 350,000 or so clones; over 70% were seen once. Sequenced sample: peripheral blood. This receptor was taken from a man aged 30 to 39 with active or convalescent COVID-19. V gene TRBV4-3 combines with J gene TRBJ1-2; possibly TRBD1 for D (5 bases). CDR3 coding DNA: TGCGCCAGCAGCCAAGGGCGAGGCAGGGCGGGAAGGAATGGCTACACCTTC. It is translated as CASSQGRGRAGRNGYTF.